What follows are 24 T cell receptor beta chains derived from one specimen sequenced in a study of cytomegalovirus exposure and HLA in healthy donors. Use of 60 Vbeta and 13 Jbeta primers characterized the PCR. TCRdb keeps only in-frame clones here, not all; method: immunoSEQ multiplex PCR. The sample includes roughly 150,000 clones, 75% of them seen just once. The sample was PBMCs. These receptor sequences come from a man in his late teens or twenties in good health and CMV-seropositive.

CDR3 sequence reads: CATSRDLGALGEQYF. CDR3 coding DNA: TGTGCCACCAGCAGAGATCTGGGGGCCCTAGGCGAGCAGTACTTC. The genes are TRBV15 and TRBJ2-7; D possibly corresponds to TRBD1 (6 bases). The CDR3 runs 15 residues. Trimming pared 0 bases from V and 6 bases from J, leaving 15 bases between. Germline CDR1 and CDR2: LNHNV and YYDKDF (reference sequence).

This clone was counted only a few times. This rearrangement joins TRBV28 to TRBJ1-4; TRBD1 aligns across 9 bases. The CDR3 runs to 16 residues. Germline loops: CDR1 MDHEN, CDR2 SYDVKM. The trim removed 1 base at V and 4 bases at J, leaving 4 bases unmatched. CDR3 in amino acids: CASSLYRGQSNEKLFF. In DNA, the CDR3 is TGTGCCAGCAGTTTATACAGGGGGCAAAGTAATGAAAAACTGTTTTTT.

The genes are TRBV5-4 and TRBJ2-2; TRBD2 agrees at 9 bases. Germline trimming cut 2 bases from V and 6 bases from J; bases unmatched to any gene: 8. The CDR3 loop spans 16 amino acids. Germline V gene data show CDR1 as SGHNT and CDR2 as YYREEE (reference sequence). CDR3: CASSFLSGRGPGELFF. CDR3 in DNA: TGTGCCAGCAGCTTCCTTAGCGGGAGAGGGCCCGGGGAGCTGTTTTTT.

The V call is TRBV19, the J call TRBJ2-7, with 13 positions matching TRBD2. V shed 5 bases, J shed 4 bases, and the junction held 17 bases outside the gene matches. The CDR3 consists of 19 residues. Germline V gene lookup returns CDR1 LNHDA and CDR2 SQIVND (reference sequence). This chain's CDR3 is CASSSRTSGSSLFGYEQYF. The DNA for the CDR3 is TGTGCCAGTAGTTCCCGGACTAGCGGGAGTAGTTTGTTCGGGTACGAGCAGTACTTC.

Only one count was recorded for this clone. This chain joins TRBV2 and TRBJ2-1; D unresolved. The CDR3 is 12 residues long. CDR1 is SNHLY, CDR2 FYNNEI, per germline. V was pared by 8 bases and J by 4 bases, with 9 bases between. CDR3 sequence: CASVGPYNEQFF. The CDR3 DNA is TGTGCCAGCGTTGGGCCATACAATGAGCAGTTCTTC.

Notes on this clone: Within the sample, other DNA sequences also encode this same CDR3. The chain links TRBV7-8 to TRBJ2-7, with 9 bases that match TRBD1. After removal of 4 bases from V and 3 bases from J, the junction contained 7 bases not matched to a gene. CDR3 length: 15 amino acids. CDR1 and CDR2 (germline): SGHVS, FQNEAQ. CDR3 residues: CASSSGRQGVYEQYF. CDR3 coding DNA: TGTGCCAGCAGCTCGGGTCGACAGGGGGTCTACGAGCAGTACTTC.

The gene calls are TRBV7-3 and TRBJ1-1; D not resolved. Per the germline V gene, CDR1 is SGHTA and CDR2 is FQGTGA. Between the trimmed V and J ends, which lost 3 bases and 2 bases, there was a span of 7 bases. The CDR3 spans 13 residues. The CDR3 DNA sequence: TGTGCCAGCAGCTTTTTAGTCAACACTGAAGCTTTCTTT. It is translated as CASSFLVNTEAFF.

The CDR3 spells CASSYRQAHRTEAFF. CDR3 DNA sequence: TGTGCCAGCAGTTACCGACAAGCCCACAGGACTGAAGCTTTCTTT. J is TRBJ1-1 and V is TRBV6-5, with D possibly being TRBD1 (5 bases). The CDR3 has 15 amino acids. Germline V CDR1 and CDR2: MNHEY, SVGAGI. Trimming removed 2 bases from V and 5 bases from J, with 15 bases in between.

The chain carries TRBV7-8 and TRBJ2-7, with TRBD1 identical over 11 bases. The CDR3 is made up of 17 amino acids. Germline CDR1 and CDR2: SGHVS and FQNEAQ. The V and J ends lost 5 bases and 4 bases, in that order; junction bases with no gene match: 13. The CDR3: CASSPEWGDRGNYEQYF. DNA for the CDR3: TGTGCCAGCAGCCCAGAGTGGGGGGACAGGGGGAATTACGAGCAGTACTTC. Drawing the rest from reference TRBV7-8 and TRBJ2-7, the complete variable domain is GAGVSQSPRYKVAKRGQDVALRCDPISGHVSLFWYQQALGQGPEFLTYFQNEAQLDKSGLPSDRFFAERPEGSVSTLKIQRTQQEDSAVYLCASSPEWGDRGNYEQYFGPGTRLTVT.

The chain is built from TRBV5-1 and TRBJ2-5; 11 bases agree with TRBD2. There are 17 residues in the CDR3. V lost 0 bases and J lost 4; bases outside the gene matches: 8. The germline gives CDR1 SGHRS, CDR2 YFSETQ. The CDR3: CASSLVGSGRARETQYF. The CDR3 nucleotides are TGCGCCAGCAGCTTGGTTGGTAGCGGGAGGGCCAGAGAGACCCAGTACTTC.

This clone was seen only a few times. The chain recombines TRBV4-2 with TRBJ2-7; 11 bases match TRBD2. Losses at the gene ends were 2 bases for V and 3 bases for J; bases not matched to a gene: 6. The CDR3 runs to 16 residues. CDR1 and CDR2 from the germline V gene are LGHNA and YNFKEQ. The CDR3 loop is CASSQIAGGPRYEQYF. The CDR3 DNA reads TGTGCCAGCAGCCAAATAGCGGGAGGGCCCCGCTACGAGCAGTACTTC.

The chain carries TRBV27 and TRBJ2-5; 8 bases match TRBD1. Near its end, the DNA agrees better with TRBJ2-7, so the J call may be wrong. This CDR3 spans 15 amino acids. Germline V gene sequence: CDR1 MNHEY, CDR2 SMNVEV (reference sequence). CDR3 sequence: CASSPNSGGLYEQYF. Written as DNA, the CDR3 is TGTGCCAGCAGCCCAAATTCAGGGGGCCTGTACGAGCAGTACTTC.

The chain has TRBV28 and TRBJ2-7, with 15 nucleotides matching TRBD2. Unmatched junction bases numbered 23, after V lost 5 bases and J lost 0 bases. Germline V gene sequence: CDR1 MDHEN, CDR2 SYDVKM. The CDR3 is 23 residues long. DNA for the CDR3: TGTGCCAGCAGTGATCGGACGGGACACGCTCCGGGACTAGCGGGAGGCAGCTCCTACGAGCAGTACTTC. Amino acids: CASSDRTGHAPGLAGGSSYEQYF.

The chain's CDR3 is CASKGQSSYNEQFF. CDR3 nucleotide sequence: TGTGCCAGTAAGGGACAGAGCTCCTACAATGAGCAGTTCTTC. This chain connects TRBV19 to TRBJ2-1; 7 bases agree with TRBD1. Germline values: CDR1 LNHDA, CDR2 SQIVND (reference sequence). The J segment lost 0 bases and the V segment lost 7 bases, leaving 3 bases of the junction unmatched. The CDR3 totals 14 residues.

The rearrangement joins TRBV7-9 to TRBJ2-7; D perhaps matches TRBD2 (6 bases). Germline V gives CDR1 SEHNR, CDR2 FQNEAQ (reference sequence). Trimming stripped 3 bases from V and 7 bases from J, with 16 bases between. This CDR3 contains 14 residues. CDR3 bases: TGTGCCAGCAGCTTCGTGGGGGGAAGGGGAGAGCAGTACTTC. This encodes CASSFVGGRGEQYF.

The chain employs TRBV28 and TRBJ2-6, with 7 bases identical to TRBD1. The length of the CDR3 is 16 residues. Germline CDR1 reads MDHEN; CDR2 reads SYDVKM. V lost 5 bases to trimming and J lost 4 bases; unmatched junction nucleotides: 8. This CDR3 is CASSPPTGPGANVLTF. In DNA form, the CDR3 reads TGTGCCAGCAGTCCCCCGACAGGGCCCGGGGCCAACGTCCTGACTTTC. Looking up the rest from reference TRBV28 and TRBJ2-6 gives the full variable domain: DVKVTQSSRYLVKRTGEKVFLECVQDMDHENMFWYRQDPGLGLRLIYFSYDVKMKEKGDIPEGYSVSREKKERFSLILESASTNQTSMYLCASSPPTGPGANVLTFGAGSRLTVL.

CDR3 bases: TGTGCCAGCAGTGAAGCCTGGCTAGCGGGAGGTCAGATTGGATTCACCGGGGAGCTGTTTTTT. Protein: CASSEAWLAGGQIGFTGELFF. This chain links TRBV6-1 with TRBJ2-2; 11 bases match TRBD2. Germline-derived CDR1 and CDR2 are MNHNS and SASEGT. Losses at the gene ends were 0 bases for V and 4 bases for J; bases not matched to a gene: 16. The CDR3 is made up of 21 amino acids.

This clone has just one count. The gene calls are TRBV5-1 and TRBJ2-3; 10 nucleotides line up with TRBD1. With V trimmed by 5 bases and J by 1 base, 1 base remained unmatched. The germline V gene has CDR1 SGHRS and CDR2 YFSETQ. The CDR3 is made up of 14 amino acids. This chain's CDR3 is CASRDRGGTDTQYF. In DNA form, the CDR3 reads TGCGCCAGCAGGGACAGGGGGGGCACAGATACGCAGTATTTT.

This chain connects TRBV2 to TRBJ1-4; a weak D match, TRBD1 (6 bases). The V gene lost 6 bases and the J gene lost 7 bases, with 15 bases spanning the gap. This CDR3 is 14 amino acids long. The germline gives CDR1 SNHLY, CDR2 FYNNEI. CDR3 region: CASRPRGASEKLFF. The CDR3 DNA is TGTGCCAGCAGGCCCCGGGGGGCCAGTGAAAAACTGTTTTTT.

The chain is built from TRBV25-1 and TRBJ1-1; D is undetermined. The V end was cut by 8 bases, the J end by 2 bases, with 21 bases between. The germline V gene encodes CDR1 MGHDK and CDR2 SYGVNS. The CDR3 has 16 residues. CDR3 in amino acids: CASEFSRVSGNTEAFF. CDR3 sequence (DNA): TGTGCCAGCGAATTCAGTCGGGTTTCGGGAAACACTGAAGCTTTCTTT.

The V and J genes are TRBV5-1 and TRBJ2-7; D may be TRBD1 (7 bases). In germline, CDR1 is SGHRS, CDR2 YFSETQ. The CDR3 sequence is 12 residues long. V lost 4 bases and J 6 bases, leaving 11 bases between the germline ends. The CDR3: CASSRQGGEQYF. CDR3 DNA: TGCGCCAGCAGCAGACAGGGAGGCGAGCAGTACTTC.

This chain links TRBV30 with TRBJ2-3; 8 bases map to TRBD2. The germline gives CDR1 GTSNPN, CDR2 SVGIG (reference sequence). V shed 0 bases and J 5 bases; nucleotides not matched to a gene: 4. The CDR3 covers 14 residues. CDR3 loop: CAWSVSGSGDTQYF. CDR3 nucleotides: TGTGCCTGGAGTGTCAGCGGGAGTGGAGATACGCAGTATTTT. Looking up the rest from reference TRBV30 and TRBJ2-3 gives the full variable domain: SQTIHQWPATLVQPVGSPLSLECTVEGTSNPNLYWYRQAAGRGLQLLFYSVGIGQISSEVPQNLSASRPQDRQFILSSKKLLLSDSGFYLCAWSVSGSGDTQYFGPGTRLTVL.

The CDR3 DNA sequence: TGCGCCAGCAGCAAACAGGAAGGCCCGAACACTGAAGCTTTCTTT. Amino acid sequence: CASSKQEGPNTEAFF. The chain has TRBV4-1 and TRBJ1-1, with D tentatively TRBD1 (5 bases). V shed 5 bases and J shed 1 base, with 14 bases lying between them. The CDR3 length is 15 residues. CDR1 and CDR2 (germline): MGHRA, YSYEKL.

V usage is TRBV6-5 and J usage is TRBJ1-2, with TRBD1 matching 10 bases. The junction had 7 bases not matched to a gene; V was cut back by 5 bases and J by 4 bases. Per germline, CDR1 MNHEY and CDR2 SVGAGI. This CDR3 has 15 amino acids. Here the CDR3 DNA reads TGTGCCAGCAGTCACCGGGACAGGGGATTCTATGGCTACACCTTC. This encodes CASSHRDRGFYGYTF.